These T cell receptor beta chains were read from a single sample in a study of human T cells and chemical hapten exposure. MiXCR, run by TCRdb on the RACE reads, gives a single entry per CDR3 protein. The data contain 360,000 or so distinct CDR3 sequences, about 6% of them seen just once; the ten biggest clones take up roughly 5.4%. Sequences were derived from whole blood, sampled in connection with sensitization to the hapten diphenylcyclopropenone (DPC). These receptor sequences come from a woman between 18 and 29 years old with alopecia areata. Some clones in this sample may be carry-over from other donors' samples. CDR3s include the opening cysteine and the closing phenylalanine or tryptophan. Fields, in order: J gene, clone size, V gene, D gene, CDR3 protein, CDR3 DNA. D genes are given only for firm matches. Size is stated for part of the rows, as once, few or many counts, or as a class when the clone is expanded.

>TRBJ1-6|many|TRBV7-2|-
CASSLFNSPLHF
TGTGCCAGCAGCTTGTTCAATTCACCCCTCCACTTT
>TRBJ1-6|-|TRBV7-3|-
CASSRLGSGRSPLHF
TGTGCCAGCAGCCGTCTAGGATCCGGGCGATCACCCCTCCACTTT
>TRBJ1-2|few|TRBV20-1|-
CSASGGANYGYTF
TGCAGTGCTAGTGGCGGGGCGAACTATGGCTACACCTTC
>TRBJ1-1|many|TRBV7-3|-
CASSLTKGGTEAFF
TGTGCCAGCAGCTTAACGAAAGGGGGCACTGAAGCTTTCTTT
>TRBJ2-3|many|TRBV5-1|TRBD2
CASSRGTSGISDTQYF
TGCGCCAGCAGCAGAGGGACTAGCGGGATTTCAGATACGCAGTATTTT
>TRBJ1-2|many|TRBV4-1|-
CASSQVPPGGAGYTF
TGCGCCAGCAGCCAAGTCCCTCCCGGGGGCGCTGGCTACACCTTC
>TRBJ2-3|few|TRBV2|-
CASSPRTFTDTQYF
TGTGCCAGCAGCCCCCGGACCTTCACAGATACGCAGTATTTT
>TRBJ1-2|many|TRBV20-1|-
CSASAGEAFGGHYGYTF
TGCAGTGCTAGCGCAGGGGAAGCTTTCGGGGGTCATTATGGCTACACCTTC
>TRBJ1-1|many|TRBV6-2/TRBV6-3|-
CASMPMRDELNTEAFF
TGTGCCAGCATGCCAATGAGGGACGAATTGAACACTGAAGCTTTCTTT
>TRBJ2-7|-|TRBV21-1|-
CASSKVPDRGPYEQYF
TGTGCCAGCAGCAAAGTCCCGGACAGGGGACCCTACGAGCAGTACTTC
>TRBJ1-2|few|TRBV7-2|TRBD1
CASSVQGNGYTF
TGTGCCAGCAGCGTACAGGGGAACGGCTACACCTTC
>TRBJ2-1|many|TRBV3-1|-
CASSQEGEPEQFF
TGTGCCAGCAGCCAAGAAGGGGAGCCTGAGCAGTTCTTC
>TRBJ2-7|once|TRBV6-1|-
CASSEFAYEQYF
TGTGCCAGCAGTGAATTTGCTTACGAGCAGTACTTC